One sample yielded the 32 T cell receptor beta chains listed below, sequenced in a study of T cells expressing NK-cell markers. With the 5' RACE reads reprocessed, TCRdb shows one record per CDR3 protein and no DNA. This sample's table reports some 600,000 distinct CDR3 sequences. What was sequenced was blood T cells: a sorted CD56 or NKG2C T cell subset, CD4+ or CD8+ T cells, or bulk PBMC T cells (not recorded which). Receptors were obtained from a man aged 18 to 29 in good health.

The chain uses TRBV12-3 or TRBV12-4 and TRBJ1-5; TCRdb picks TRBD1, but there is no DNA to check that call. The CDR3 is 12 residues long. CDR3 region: CASSRQLRPQHF.

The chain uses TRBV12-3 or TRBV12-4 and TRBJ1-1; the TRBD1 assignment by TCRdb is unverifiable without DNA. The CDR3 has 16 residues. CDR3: CASSRRAGAMNTEAFF.

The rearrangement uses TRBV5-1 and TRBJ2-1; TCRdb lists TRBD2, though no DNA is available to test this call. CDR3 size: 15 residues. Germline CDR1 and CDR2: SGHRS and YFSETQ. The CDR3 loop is CASSLYQGGDNEQFF.

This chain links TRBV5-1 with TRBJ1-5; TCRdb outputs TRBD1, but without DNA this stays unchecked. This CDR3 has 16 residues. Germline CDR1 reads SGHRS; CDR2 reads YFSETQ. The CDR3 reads CASSLGPPGSNQPQHF.

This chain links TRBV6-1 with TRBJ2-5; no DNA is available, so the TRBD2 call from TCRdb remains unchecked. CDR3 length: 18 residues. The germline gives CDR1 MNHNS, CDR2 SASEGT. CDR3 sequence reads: CASSEQGFSSVKKETQYF.

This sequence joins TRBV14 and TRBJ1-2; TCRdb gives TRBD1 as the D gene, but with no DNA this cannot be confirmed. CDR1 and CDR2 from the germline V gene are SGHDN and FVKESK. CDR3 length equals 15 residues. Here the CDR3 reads CASSPKPGIDYGYTF.

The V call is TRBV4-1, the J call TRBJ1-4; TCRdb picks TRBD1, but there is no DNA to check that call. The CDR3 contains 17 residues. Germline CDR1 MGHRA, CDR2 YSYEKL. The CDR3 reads CASSQVDRDTSNEKLFF.

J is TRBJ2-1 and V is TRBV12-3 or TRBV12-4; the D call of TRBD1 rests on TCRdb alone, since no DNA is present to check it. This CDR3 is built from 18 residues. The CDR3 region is CASSPGQGPGSLLNEQFF.

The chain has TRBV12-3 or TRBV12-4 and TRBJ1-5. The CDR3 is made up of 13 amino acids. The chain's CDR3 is CASSFLSDQPQHF.

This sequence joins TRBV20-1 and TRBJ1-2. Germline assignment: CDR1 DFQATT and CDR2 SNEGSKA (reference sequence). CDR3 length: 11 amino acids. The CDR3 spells CSARTDYGYTF.

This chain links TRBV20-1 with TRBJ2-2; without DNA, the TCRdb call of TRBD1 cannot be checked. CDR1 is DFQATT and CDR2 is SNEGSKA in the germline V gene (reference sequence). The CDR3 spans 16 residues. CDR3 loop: CSAREAGAKSTGELFF.

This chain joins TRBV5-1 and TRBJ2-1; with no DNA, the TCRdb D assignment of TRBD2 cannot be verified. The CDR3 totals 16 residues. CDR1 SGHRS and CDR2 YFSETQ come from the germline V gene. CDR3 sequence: CASSLRNPGLAGEQFF. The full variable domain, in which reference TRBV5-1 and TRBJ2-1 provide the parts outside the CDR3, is KAGVTQTPRYLIKTRGQQVTLSCSPISGHRSVSWYQQTPGQGLQFLFEYFSETQRNKGNFPGRFSGRQFSNSRSEMNVSTLELGDSALYLCASSLRNPGLAGEQFFGPGTRLTVL.

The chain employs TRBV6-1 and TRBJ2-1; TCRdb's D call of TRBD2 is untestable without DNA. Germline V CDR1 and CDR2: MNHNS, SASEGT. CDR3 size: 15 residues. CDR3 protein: CASSPLAGGFNEQFF.

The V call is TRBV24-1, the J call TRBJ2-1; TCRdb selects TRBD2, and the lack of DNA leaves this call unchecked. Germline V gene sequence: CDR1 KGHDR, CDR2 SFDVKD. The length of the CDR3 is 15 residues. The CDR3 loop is CATSDLTSGREKQFF.

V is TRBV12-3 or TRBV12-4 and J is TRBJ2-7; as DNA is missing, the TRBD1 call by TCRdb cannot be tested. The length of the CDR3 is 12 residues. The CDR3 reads CASSPGPAEQYF.

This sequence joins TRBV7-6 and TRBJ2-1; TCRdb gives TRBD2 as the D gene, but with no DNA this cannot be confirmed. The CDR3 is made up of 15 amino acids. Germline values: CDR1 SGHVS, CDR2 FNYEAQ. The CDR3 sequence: CASSLRAGAYNEQFF.

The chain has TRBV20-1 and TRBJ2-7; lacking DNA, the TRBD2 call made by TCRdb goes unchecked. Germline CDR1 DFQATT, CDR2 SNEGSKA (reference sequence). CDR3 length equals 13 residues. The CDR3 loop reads CSARTSEGHEQYF.

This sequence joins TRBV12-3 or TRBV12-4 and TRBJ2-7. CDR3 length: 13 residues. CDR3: CASSLSTDYEQYF.

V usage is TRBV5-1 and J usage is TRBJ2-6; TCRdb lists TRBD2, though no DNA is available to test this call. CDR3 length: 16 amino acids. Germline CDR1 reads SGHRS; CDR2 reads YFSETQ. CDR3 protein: CASSLGADSGANVLTF.

CDR3 in amino acids: CASSSSGTSGSYNEQFF. The chain links TRBV12-3 or TRBV12-4 to TRBJ2-1; TCRdb's assignment of TRBD2 cannot be checked, as there is no DNA. This CDR3 has 17 amino acids.

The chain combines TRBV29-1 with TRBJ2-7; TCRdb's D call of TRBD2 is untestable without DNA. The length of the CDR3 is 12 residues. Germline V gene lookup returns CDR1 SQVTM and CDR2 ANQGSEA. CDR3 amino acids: CSVAREGYEQYF.

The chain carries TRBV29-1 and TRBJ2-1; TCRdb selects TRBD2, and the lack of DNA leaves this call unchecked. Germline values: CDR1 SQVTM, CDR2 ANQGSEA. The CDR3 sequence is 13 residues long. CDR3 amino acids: CSVFPTSHNEQFF.

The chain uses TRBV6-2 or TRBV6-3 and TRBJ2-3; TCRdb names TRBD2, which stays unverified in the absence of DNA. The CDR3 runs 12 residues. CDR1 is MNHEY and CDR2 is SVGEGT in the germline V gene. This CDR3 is CASSYAAGLLYF.

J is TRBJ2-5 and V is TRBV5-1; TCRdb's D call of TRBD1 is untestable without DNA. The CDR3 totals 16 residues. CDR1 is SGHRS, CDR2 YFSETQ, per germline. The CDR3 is CASSPEGQGVGETQYF.

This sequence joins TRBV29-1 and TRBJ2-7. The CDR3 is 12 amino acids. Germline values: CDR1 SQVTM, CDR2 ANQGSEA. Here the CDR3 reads CSVARFDGVQYF.

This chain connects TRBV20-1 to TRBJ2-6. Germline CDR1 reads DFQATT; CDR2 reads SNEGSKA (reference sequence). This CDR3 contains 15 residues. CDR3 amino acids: CSASGQGSGANVLTF.

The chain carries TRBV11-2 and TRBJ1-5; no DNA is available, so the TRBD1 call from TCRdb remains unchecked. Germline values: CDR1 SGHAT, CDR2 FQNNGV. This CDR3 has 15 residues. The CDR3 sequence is CASSLDPQINQPQHF. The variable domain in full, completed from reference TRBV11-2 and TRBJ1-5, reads EAGVAQSPRYKIIEKRQSVAFWCNPISGHATLYWYQQILGQGPKLLIQFQNNGVVDDSQLPKDRFSAERLKGVDSTLKIQPAKLEDSAVYLCASSLDPQINQPQHFGDGTRLSIL.

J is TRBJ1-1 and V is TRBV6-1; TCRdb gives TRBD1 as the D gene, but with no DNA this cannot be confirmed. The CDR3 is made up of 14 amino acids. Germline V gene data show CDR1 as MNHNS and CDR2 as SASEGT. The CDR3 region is CASSRDRGRGEAFF.

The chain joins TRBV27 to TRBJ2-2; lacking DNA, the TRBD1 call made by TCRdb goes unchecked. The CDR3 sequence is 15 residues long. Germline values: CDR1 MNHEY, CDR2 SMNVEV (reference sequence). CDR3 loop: CATRSGGMNTGELFF.

The chain's CDR3 is CASSHLGLAGPQETQYF. This sequence joins TRBV4-1 and TRBJ2-5; checking the TCRdb D call of TRBD2 is not possible without DNA. The CDR3 runs 17 residues. In germline, CDR1 is MGHRA, CDR2 YSYEKL.

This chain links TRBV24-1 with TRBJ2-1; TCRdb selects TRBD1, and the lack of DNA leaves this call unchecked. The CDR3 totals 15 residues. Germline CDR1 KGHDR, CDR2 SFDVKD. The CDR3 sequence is CATSDHYDRHNEQFF.

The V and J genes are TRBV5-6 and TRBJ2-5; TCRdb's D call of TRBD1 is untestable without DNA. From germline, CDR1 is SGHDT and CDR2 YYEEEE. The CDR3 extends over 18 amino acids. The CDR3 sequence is CASSYRIGDRGFGETQYF.